This T cell receptor beta chain was profiled in a study of low-dose radiotherapy and immunotherapy resistance in tumors. Across the study: Oral administration of aspirin 300 mg daily occurred for four cycles, commencing at cycle 1 day 1.

CDR1 and CDR2 (germline): SGDLS, YYNGEE. The CDR3 totals 15 residues, both ends included. As to time point: before trial treatment. The study gave donors nivolumab, ipilimumab, aspirin, low-dose cyclophosphamide and low-dose radiotherapy. Patients with advanced, tumor-infiltrating lymphocyte-negative solid tumors were eligible. Primers used for first-strand cDNA, a TRAV- and TRBV-specific set, covered both alpha and beta chains. Over roughly 20 PCR cycles, TCRs were amplified from a constant-region primer and V-primer adapter. TCRdb re-analysed the reads in MiXCR, keeping a single row per CDR3 protein. The data contain 75,000 to 95,000 distinct CDR3 sequences, 9.4% of them singletons. This clonotype was seen a few times. The DNA is omitted, as the CDR3 cannot be located on it reliably, and the CDR3 follows TCRdb's listing.

V is TRBV9 and J is TRBJ2-2; whether TRBD1, the table's D call, matches the DNA was not checked. Sequencing used PBMCs, obtained before treatment. This TCR was recovered from a male donor with prostate cancer. The CDR3 protein is CASSGQGGAGELFFF.